This section outlines one T cell receptor (beta chain) sequence together with its context. Germline CDR1 is GTSNPN and CDR2 is SVGIG (reference sequence). CDR3 length equals 13 residues. V was pared by 1 base and J by 0 bases, with 6 bases between. These data are taken from a study of control samples from healthy donors and cancer patients. The data were produced by immunoSEQ multiplex PCR, yet TCRdb's version contains in-frame clones alone and is incomplete. The sample carries 18,000 or so clones, 86% recorded once. The gene calls are TRBV30 and TRBJ1-1; D is uncertain. Sequences were obtained from PBMCs. The receptor was isolated from a woman between 65 and 79 years old with colorectal cancer. The CDR3: CAWSEGMNTEAFF. CDR3 nucleotide sequence: TGTGCCTGGAGTGAGGGTATGAACACTGAAGCTTTCTTT.